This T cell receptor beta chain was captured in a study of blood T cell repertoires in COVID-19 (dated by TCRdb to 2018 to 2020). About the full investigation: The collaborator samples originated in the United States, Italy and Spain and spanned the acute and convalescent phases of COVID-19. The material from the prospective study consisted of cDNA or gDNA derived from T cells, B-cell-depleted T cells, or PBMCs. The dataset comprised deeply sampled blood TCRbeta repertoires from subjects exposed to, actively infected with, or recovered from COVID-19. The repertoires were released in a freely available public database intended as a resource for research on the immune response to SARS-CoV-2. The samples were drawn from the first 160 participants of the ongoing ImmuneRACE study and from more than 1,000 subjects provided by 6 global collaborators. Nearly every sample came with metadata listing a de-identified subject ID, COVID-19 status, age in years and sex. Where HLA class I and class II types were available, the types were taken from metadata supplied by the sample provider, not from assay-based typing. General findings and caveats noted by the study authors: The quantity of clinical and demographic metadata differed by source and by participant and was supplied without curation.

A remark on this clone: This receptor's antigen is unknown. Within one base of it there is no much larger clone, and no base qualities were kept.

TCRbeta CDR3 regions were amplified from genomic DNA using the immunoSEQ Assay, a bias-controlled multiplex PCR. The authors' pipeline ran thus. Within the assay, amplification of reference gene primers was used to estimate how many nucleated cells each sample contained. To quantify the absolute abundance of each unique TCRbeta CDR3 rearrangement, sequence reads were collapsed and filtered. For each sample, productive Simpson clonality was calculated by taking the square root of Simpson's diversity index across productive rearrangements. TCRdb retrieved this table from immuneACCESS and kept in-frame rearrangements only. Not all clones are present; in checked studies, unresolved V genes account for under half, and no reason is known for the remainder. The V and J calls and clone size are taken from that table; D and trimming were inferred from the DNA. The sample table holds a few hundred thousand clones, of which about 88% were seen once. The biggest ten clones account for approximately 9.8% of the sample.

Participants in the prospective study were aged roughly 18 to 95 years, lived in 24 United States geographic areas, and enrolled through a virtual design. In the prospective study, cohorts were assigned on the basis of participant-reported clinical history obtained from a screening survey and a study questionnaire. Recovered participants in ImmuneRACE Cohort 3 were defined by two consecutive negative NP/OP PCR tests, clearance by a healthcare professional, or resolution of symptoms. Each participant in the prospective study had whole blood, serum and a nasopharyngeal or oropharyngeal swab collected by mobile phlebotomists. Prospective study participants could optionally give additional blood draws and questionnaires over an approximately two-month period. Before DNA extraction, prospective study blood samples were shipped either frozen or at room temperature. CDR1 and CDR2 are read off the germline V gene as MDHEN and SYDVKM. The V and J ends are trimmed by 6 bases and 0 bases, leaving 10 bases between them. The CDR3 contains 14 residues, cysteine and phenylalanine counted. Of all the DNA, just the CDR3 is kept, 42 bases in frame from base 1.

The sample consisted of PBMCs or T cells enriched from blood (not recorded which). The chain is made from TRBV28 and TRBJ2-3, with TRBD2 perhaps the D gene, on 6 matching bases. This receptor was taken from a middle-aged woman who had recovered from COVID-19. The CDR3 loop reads CASRVAGSTDTQYF. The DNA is TGTGCCAGCAGGGTGGCGGGGAGCACAGATACGCAGTATTTT.